This TCR beta chain originates from a study of monozygotic twins with inflammatory bowel disease. Study-wide results and limits: Repertoire similarity did not differ between concordant and discordant twins, perhaps due to limited power. The study supported no single strong signal or clonotype linked to IBD.

Following a re-call of the 5' RACE reads, TCRdb has one entry per CDR3 protein and lacks DNA. This listing includes a few hundred thousand distinct CDR3 sequences. With no T cell sorting beforehand, total RNA was isolated from whole blood. Per the germline V gene, CDR1 is SGHDT and CDR2 is YYEEEE. The CDR3 is 14 amino acids. Remarks on this clonotype: Its antigen is unidentified.

Material: blood. This TCR derives from a human donor with ulcerative colitis or Crohn's disease, or a healthy co-twin of an affected twin (not recorded which). J is TRBJ2-7 and V is TRBV5-6; the D gene TCRdb calls, TRBD1, cannot be checked with no DNA. CDR3 amino acids: CASSLGTGGREQYF.